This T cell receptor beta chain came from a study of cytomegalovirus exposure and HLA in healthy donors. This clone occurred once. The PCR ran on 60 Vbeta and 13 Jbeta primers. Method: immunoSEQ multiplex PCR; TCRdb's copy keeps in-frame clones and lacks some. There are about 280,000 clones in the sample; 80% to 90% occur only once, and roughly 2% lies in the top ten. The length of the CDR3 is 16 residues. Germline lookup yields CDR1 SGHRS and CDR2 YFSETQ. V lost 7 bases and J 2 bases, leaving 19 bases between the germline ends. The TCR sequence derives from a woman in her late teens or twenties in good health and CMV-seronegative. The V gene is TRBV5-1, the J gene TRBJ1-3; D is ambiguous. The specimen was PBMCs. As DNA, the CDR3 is TGCGCCAGCCAAACCGACCCAGGAGGCACTGGAAACACCATATATTTT. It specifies CASQTDPGGTGNTIYF. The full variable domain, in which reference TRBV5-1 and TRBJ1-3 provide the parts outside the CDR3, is KAGVTQTPRYLIKTRGQQVTLSCSPISGHRSVSWYQQTPGQGLQFLFEYFSETQRNKGNFPGRFSGRQFSNSRSEMNVSTLELGDSALYLCASQTDPGGTGNTIYFGEGSWLTVV.